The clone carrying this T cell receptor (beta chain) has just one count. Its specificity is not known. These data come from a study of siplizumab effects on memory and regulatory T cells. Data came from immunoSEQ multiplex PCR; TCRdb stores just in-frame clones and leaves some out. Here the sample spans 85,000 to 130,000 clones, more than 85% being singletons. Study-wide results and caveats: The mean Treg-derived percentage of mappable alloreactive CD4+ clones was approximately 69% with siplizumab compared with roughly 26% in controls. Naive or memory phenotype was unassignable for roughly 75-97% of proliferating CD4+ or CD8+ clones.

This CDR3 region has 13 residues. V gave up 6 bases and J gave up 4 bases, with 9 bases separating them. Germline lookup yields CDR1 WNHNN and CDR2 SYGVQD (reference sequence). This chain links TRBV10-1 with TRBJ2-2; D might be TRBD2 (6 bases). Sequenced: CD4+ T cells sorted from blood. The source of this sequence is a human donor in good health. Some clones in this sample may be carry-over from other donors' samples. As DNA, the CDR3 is TGCGCCAGCAGCGGAGCGGGCACCGGGGAGCTGTTTTTT. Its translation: CASSGAGTGELFF.